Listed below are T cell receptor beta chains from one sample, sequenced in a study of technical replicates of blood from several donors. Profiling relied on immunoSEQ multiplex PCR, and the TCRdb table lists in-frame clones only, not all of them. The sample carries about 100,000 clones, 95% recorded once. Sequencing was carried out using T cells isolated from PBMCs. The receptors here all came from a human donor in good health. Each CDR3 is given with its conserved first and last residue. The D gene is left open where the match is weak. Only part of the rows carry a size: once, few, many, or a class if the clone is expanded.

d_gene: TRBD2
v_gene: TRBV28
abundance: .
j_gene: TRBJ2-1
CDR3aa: CASRSGTSYNEQFF
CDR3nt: TGTGCCAGCAGGAGCGGGACGTCCTACAATGAGCAGTTCTTC

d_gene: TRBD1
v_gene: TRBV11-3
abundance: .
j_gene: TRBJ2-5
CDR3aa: CASSLGQGGTGARETQYF
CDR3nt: TGTGCCAGCAGCTTAGGACAAGGCGGGACAGGGGCGCGAGAGACCCAGTACTTC

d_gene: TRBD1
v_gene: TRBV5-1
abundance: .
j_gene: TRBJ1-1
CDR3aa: CASSSGTGARGTEAFF
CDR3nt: TGCGCCAGCAGCTCCGGGACAGGTGCCCGGGGCACTGAAGCTTTCTTT

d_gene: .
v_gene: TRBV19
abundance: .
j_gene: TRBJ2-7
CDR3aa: CASSSTRYEQYF
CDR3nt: TGTGCCAGTAGTAGCACTCGCTACGAGCAGTACTTC

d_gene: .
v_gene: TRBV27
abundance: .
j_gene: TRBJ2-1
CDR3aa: CASSLPEFRRVLNEQFF
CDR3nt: TGTGCCAGCAGTTTACCCGAGTTTAGACGGGTACTCAATGAGCAGTTCTTC

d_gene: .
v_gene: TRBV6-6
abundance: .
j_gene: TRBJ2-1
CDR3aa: CASSRRLEQFF
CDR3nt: TGTGCCAGCAGTCGAAGACTAGAGCAGTTCTTC

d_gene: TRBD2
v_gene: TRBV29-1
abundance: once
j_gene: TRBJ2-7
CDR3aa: CSVEGGDEQYF
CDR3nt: TGCAGCGTTGAGGGGGGGGACGAGCAGTACTTC

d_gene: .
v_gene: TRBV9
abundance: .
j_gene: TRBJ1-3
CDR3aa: CASSVGLQGGNTIYF
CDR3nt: TGTGCCAGCAGCGTAGGACTACAGGGCGGAAACACCATATATTTT

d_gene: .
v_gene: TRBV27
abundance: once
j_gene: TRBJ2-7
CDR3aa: CASSSGGRGSPEQYF
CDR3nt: TGTGCCAGCAGTTCTGGGGGGCGCGGGAGTCCCGAGCAGTACTTC

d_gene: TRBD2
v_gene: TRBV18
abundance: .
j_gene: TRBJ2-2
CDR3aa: CASSPGTSVVGELFF
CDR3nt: TGTGCCAGCTCACCAGGGACTAGCGTCGTCGGGGAGCTGTTTTTT

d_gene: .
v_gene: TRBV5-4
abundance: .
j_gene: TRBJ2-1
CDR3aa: CASSLYRPGSYNEQFF
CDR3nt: TGTGCCAGCAGCTTGTACAGACCCGGCTCCTACAATGAGCAGTTCTTC

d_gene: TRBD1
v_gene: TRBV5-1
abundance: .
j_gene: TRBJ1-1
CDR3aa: CASSTGQVEAFF
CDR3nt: TGCGCCAGCAGCACAGGACAGGTTGAAGCTTTCTTT

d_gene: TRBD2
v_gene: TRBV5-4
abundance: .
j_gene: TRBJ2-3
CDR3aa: CASSLAGLAADTQYF
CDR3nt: TGTGCCAGCAGCTTGGCGGGACTAGCGGCAGATACGCAGTATTTT

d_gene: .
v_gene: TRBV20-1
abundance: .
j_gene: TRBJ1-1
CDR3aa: CSARGIEAFF
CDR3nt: TGCAGTGCTCGGGGGATTGAAGCTTTCTTT

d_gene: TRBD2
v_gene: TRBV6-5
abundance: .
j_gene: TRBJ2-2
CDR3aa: CASSLTSGTGELFF
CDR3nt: TGTGCCAGCAGTTTGACTAGCGGGACCGGGGAGCTGTTTTTT

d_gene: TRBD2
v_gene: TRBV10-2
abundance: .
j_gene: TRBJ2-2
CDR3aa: CAAGGAGVLGELFF
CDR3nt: TGCGCCGCCGGAGGGGCGGGAGTTCTCGGGGAGCTGTTTTTT

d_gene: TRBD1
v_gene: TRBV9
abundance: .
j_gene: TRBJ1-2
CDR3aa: CASIGEDRAYGYTF
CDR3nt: TGTGCCAGCATAGGGGAAGACAGGGCATATGGCTACACCTTC

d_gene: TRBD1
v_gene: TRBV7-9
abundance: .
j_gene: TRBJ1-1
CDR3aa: CASSLGRLRDRGSEAFF
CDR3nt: TGTGCCAGCAGCTTAGGAAGGCTTAGGGACAGGGGTTCTGAAGCTTTCTTT

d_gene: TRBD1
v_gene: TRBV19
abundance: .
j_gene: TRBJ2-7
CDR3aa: CASSISGTGVNEQYF
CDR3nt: TGTGCCAGTAGTATAAGTGGGACAGGGGTAAACGAGCAGTACTTC

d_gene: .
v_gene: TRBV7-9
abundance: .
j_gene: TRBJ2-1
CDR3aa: CASSFQGLGHNEQFF
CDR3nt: TGTGCCAGCAGCTTTCAGGGGTTGGGACACAATGAGCAGTTCTTC

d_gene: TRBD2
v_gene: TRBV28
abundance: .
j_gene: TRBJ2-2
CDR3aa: CASSLFATSGRNTGELFF
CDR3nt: TGTGCCAGCAGTTTATTCGCGACTAGCGGGAGGAACACCGGGGAGCTGTTTTTT

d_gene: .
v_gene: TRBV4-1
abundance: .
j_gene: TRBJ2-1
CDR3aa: CASSQGQAGSHYYNEQFF
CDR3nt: TGCGCCAGCAGCCAAGGTCAGGCGGGATCCCATTACTACAATGAGCAGTTCTTC

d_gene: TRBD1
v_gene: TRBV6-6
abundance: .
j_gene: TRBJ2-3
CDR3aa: CASSYSETGADTQYF
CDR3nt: TGTGCCAGCAGTTACTCCGAAACAGGGGCAGATACGCAGTATTTT

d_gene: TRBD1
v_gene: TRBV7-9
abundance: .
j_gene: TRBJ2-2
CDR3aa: CANPSETGDNGELFF
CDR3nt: TGTGCCAACCCAAGTGAAACAGGGGATAACGGGGAGCTGTTTTTT

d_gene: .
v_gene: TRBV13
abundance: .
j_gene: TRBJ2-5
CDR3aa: CASSFRTLRLEETQYF
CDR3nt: TGTGCCAGCAGCTTTCGGACACTTAGGCTTGAAGAGACCCAGTACTTC

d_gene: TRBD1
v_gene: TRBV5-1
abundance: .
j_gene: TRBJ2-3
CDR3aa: CASSLKDRSPGTQYF
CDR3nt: TGCGCCAGCAGCTTGAAGGACAGGAGCCCCGGTACGCAGTATTTT

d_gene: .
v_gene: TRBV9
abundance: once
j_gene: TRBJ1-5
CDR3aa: CASSVTEKQPQHF
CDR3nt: TGTGCCAGCAGCGTAACAGAGAAGCAGCCCCAGCATTTT

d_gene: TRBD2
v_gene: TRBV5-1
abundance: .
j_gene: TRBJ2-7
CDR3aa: CASSPGLAGFYEQYF
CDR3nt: TGCGCCAGCAGCCCCGGACTAGCGGGTTTCTACGAGCAGTACTTC

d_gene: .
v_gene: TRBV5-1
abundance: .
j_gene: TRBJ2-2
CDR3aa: CASSLKLRNTGELFF
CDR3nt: TGCGCCAGCAGCTTGAAACTCCGGAACACCGGGGAGCTGTTTTTT

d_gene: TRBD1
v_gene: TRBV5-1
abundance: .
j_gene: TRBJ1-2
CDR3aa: CASSLSGGDKYGYTF
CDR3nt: TGCGCCAGCAGCTTGTCAGGGGGCGATAAGTATGGCTACACCTTC

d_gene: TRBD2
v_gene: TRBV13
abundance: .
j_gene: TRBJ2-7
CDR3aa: CASSPGLAGFRSSYEQYF
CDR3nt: TGTGCCAGCAGCCCGGGACTAGCGGGATTCCGATCCTCCTACGAGCAGTACTTC

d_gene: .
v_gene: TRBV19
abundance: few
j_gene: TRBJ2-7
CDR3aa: CASSASSGYEQYF
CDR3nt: TGTGCCAGTAGTGCTTCTTCGGGATACGAGCAGTACTTC

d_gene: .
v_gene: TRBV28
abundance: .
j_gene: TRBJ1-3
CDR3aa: CASSPDLITAGNTIYF
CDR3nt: TGTGCCAGCAGTCCCGACCTCATAACAGCAGGAAACACCATATATTTT

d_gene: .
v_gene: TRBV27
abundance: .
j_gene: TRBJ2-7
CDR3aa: CASLSARYEQYF
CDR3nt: TGTGCCAGCCTATCTGCGAGATACGAGCAGTACTTC

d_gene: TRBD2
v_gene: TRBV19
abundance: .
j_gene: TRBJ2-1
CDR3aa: CASKMTSGSLYYNEQFF
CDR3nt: TGTGCCAGTAAGATGACTAGCGGGAGTTTGTACTACAATGAGCAGTTCTTC

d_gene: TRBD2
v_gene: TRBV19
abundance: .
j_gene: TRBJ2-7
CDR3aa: CASSIRGLAGGEQYF
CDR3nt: TGTGCCAGTAGTATCCGCGGACTAGCGGGAGGAGAGCAGTACTTC

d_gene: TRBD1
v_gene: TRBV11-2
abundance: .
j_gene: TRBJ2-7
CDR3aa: CASSFGDRGYEQYF
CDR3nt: TGTGCCAGCAGCTTTGGGGACAGGGGATACGAGCAGTACTTC

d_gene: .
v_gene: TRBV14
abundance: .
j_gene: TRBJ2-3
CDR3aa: CASKAGGTDTQYF
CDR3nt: TGTGCCAGCAAGGCAGGGGGCACAGATACGCAGTATTTT

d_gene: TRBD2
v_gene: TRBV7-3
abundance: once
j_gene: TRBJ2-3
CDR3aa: CASSLKGGGTDTQYF
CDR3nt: TGTGCCAGCAGCTTAAAAGGCGGGGGTACAGATACGCAGTATTTT

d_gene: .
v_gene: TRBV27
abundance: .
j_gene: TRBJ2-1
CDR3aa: CASTSLDLTGNEQFF
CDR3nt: TGTGCCAGCACCTCCTTGGACCTAACGGGGAATGAGCAGTTCTTC

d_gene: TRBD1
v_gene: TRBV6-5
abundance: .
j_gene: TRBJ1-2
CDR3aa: CASSYSGTDSDGYTF
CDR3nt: TGTGCCAGCAGTTACTCCGGGACAGACTCGGATGGCTACACCTTC

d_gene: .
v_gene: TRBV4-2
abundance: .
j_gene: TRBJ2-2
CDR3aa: CASSQGSVQLNTGELFF
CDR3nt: TGTGCCAGCAGCCAAGGAAGCGTACAACTGAACACCGGGGAGCTGTTTTTT

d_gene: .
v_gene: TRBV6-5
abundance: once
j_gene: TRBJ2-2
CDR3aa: CASSDLAAGELFF
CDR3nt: TGTGCCAGCAGTGACCTCGCGGCCGGGGAGCTGTTTTTT

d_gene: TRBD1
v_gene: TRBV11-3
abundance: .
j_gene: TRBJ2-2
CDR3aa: CASRGQGAPGTGELFF
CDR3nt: TGTGCCAGCAGAGGACAGGGGGCGCCGGGGACCGGGGAGCTGTTTTTT

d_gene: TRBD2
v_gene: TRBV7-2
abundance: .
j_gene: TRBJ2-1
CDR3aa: CASSLGPPGGGYNEQFF
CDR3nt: TGTGCCAGCAGCTTAGGACCTCCGGGGGGGGGTTACAATGAGCAGTTCTTC

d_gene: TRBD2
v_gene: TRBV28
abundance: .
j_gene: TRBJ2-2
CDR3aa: CASSRVPLLAGGNTGELFF
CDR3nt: TGTGCCAGCAGTAGGGTCCCTCTACTAGCGGGAGGGAACACCGGGGAGCTGTTTTTT

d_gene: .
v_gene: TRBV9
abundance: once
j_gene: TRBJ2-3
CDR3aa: CASSDGVTDTQYF
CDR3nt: TGTGCCAGCAGCGACGGGGTCACAGATACGCAGTATTTT

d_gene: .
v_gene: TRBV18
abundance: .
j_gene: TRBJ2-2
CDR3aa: CASSVQPPNTGELFF
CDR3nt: TGTGCCAGCTCAGTACAGCCACCTAACACCGGGGAGCTGTTTTTT

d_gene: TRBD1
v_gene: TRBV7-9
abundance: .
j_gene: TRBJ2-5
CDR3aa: CASSNRGLEETQYF
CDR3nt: TGTGCCAGCTCCAACAGGGGATTAGAGGAGACCCAGTACTTC

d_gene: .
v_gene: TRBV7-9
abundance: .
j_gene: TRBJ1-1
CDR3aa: CASSFGSTEAFF
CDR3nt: TGTGCCAGCAGCTTCGGTTCAACTGAAGCTTTCTTT

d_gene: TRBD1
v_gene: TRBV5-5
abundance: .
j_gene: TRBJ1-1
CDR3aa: CASSLNPGQPNTEAFF
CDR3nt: TGTGCCAGCAGCTTAAACCCGGGACAGCCGAACACTGAAGCTTTCTTT

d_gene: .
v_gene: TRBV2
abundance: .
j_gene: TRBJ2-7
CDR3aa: CASSRTENYEQYF
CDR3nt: TGTGCCAGCAGCCGCACAGAAAACTACGAGCAGTACTTC

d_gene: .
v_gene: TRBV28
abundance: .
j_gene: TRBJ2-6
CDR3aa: CASSSPLGGIGANVLTF
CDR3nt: TGTGCCAGCAGTTCCCCACTAGGTGGAATTGGGGCCAACGTCCTGACTTTC

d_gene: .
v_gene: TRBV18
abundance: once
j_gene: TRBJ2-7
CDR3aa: CASSPEDGAYEQYF
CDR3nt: TGTGCCAGCTCACCTGAGGACGGGGCCTACGAGCAGTACTTC

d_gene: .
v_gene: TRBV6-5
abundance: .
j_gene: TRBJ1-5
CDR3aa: CASSYSPNQPQHF
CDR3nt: TGTGCCAGCAGTTACTCCCCTAACCAGCCCCAGCATTTT

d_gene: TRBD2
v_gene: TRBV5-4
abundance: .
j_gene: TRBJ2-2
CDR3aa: CASSLARGLGNTGELFF
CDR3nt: TGTGCCAGCAGCTTGGCCAGGGGACTAGGAAACACCGGGGAGCTGTTTTTT

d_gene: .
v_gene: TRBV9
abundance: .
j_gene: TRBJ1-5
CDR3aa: CASSATGGQPQHF
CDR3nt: TGTGCCAGCAGCGCGACGGGAGGGCAGCCCCAGCATTTT